The 3 T cell receptor beta chains presented below share a single source sample, sequenced in a study of cytomegalovirus exposure and HLA in healthy donors. Only in-frame clones appear in the TCRdb table, and some are missing; sequencing was by immunoSEQ multiplex PCR. The table records some 130,000 clones, 70% to 85% of them present only once. Input material: PBMCs. These TCRs come from a man aged 30 to 45 in good health and CMV-seropositive.

The chain links TRBV25-1 to TRBJ2-4; 7 bases are shared with TRBD1. The germline V gene has CDR1 MGHDK and CDR2 SYGVNS. This CDR3 has 16 amino acids. V lost 4 bases to trimming and J lost 4 bases; unmatched junction nucleotides: 10. The DNA of the CDR3 is TGTGCCAGCAGTGGCTCTTGGACAGGAGATAAAAACATTCAGTACTTC. It yields the protein CASSGSWTGDKNIQYF. Drawing the rest from reference TRBV25-1 and TRBJ2-4, the complete variable domain is EADIYQTPRYLVIGTGKKITLECSQTMGHDKMYWYQQDPGMELHLIHYSYGVNSTEKGDLSSESTVSRIRTEHFPLTLESARPSHTSQYLCASSGSWTGDKNIQYFGAGTRLSVL.

V and J are TRBV6-6 and TRBJ1-1, with D possibly TRBD1 on 5 matching bases. V lost 2 bases and J 4 bases, leaving 14 bases between the germline ends. The CDR3 is 15 amino acids. CDR1 and CDR2 from the germline V gene are MNHNY and SVGAGI (reference sequence). CDR3 in amino acids: CASSYIGRRGTEAFF. The CDR3, as DNA: TGTGCCAGCAGTTACATTGGACGAAGGGGCACTGAAGCTTTCTTT.

The chain uses TRBV14 and TRBJ1-2; 8 bases map to TRBD1. V lost 0 bases to trimming and J lost 3 bases; unmatched junction nucleotides: 0. Germline CDR1 is SGHDN and CDR2 is FVKESK. This CDR3 contains 14 residues. The CDR3 here is CASSQEDRDYGYTF. The CDR3 DNA reads as TGTGCCAGCAGCCAAGAGGACAGGGACTATGGCTACACCTTC.